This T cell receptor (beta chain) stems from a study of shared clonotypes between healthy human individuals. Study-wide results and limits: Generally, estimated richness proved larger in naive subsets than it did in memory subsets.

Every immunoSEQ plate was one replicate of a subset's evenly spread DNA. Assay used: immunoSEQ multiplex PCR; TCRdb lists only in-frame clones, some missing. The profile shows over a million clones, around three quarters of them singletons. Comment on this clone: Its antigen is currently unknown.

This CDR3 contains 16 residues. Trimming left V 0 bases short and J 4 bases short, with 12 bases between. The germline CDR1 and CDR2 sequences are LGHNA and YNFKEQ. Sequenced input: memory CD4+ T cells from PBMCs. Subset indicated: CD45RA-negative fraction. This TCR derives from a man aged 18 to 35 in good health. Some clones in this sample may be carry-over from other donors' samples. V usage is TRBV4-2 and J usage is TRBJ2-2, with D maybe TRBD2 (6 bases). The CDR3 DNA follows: TGTGCCAGCAGCCAAGATCCGGAGGGGAGCACCGGGGAGCTGTTTTTT. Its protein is CASSQDPEGSTGELFF.